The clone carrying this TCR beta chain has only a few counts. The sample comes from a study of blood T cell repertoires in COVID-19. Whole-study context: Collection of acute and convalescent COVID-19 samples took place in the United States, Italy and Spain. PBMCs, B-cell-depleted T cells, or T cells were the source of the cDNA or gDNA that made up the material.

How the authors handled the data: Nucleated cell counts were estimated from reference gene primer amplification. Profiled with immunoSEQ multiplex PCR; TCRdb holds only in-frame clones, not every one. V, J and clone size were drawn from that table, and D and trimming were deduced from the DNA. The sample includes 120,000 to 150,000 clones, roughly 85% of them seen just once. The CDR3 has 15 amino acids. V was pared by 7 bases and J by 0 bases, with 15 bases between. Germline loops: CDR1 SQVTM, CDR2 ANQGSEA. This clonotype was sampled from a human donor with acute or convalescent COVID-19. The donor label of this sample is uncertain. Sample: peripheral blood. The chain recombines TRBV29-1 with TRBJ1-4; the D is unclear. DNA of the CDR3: TGCAGCGCCCGCGATCCCACGACAACTAATGAAAAACTGTTTTTT. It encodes CSARDPTTTNEKLFF.